This record looks at one T cell receptor beta chain sequence and its context. Its antigen is as yet unknown. This CDR3 spans 16 amino acids. Trimming took 0 bases from V and 4 from J; bases not matched to a gene: 7. CDR1 and CDR2 from the germline V gene are LGHNA and YSLEER. These data are taken from a study of cytomegalovirus exposure and HLA in healthy donors. Findings and caveats of the study: According to the study, roughly 160 TCR beta chains were cytomegalovirus-associated.

Profiling relied on immunoSEQ multiplex PCR, and the TCRdb table lists in-frame clones only, not all of them. The sample gives 250,000 to 350,000 clones, around 90% of which show up once; roughly 1.2% is in the top ten. This clonotype was sampled from a young woman in good health and CMV-seropositive. The sequencing sample was made of PBMCs. The chain combines TRBV4-3 with TRBJ1-2; 8 bases fit TRBD1. The CDR3 reads CASSQEGAGGSYGYTF. As DNA, the CDR3 is TGCGCCAGCAGCCAAGAGGGGGCAGGGGGCTCCTATGGCTACACCTTC.